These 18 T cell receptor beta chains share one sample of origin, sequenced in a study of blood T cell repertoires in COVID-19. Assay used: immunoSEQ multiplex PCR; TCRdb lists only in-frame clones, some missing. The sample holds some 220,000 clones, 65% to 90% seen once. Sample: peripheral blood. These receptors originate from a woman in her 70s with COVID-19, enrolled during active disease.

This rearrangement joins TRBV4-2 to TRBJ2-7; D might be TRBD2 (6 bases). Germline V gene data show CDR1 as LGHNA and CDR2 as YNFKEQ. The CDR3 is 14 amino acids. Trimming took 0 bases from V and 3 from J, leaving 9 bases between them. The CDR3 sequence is CASSQDRGNYEQYF. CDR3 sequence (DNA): TGTGCCAGCAGCCAAGATCGGGGGAACTACGAGCAGTACTTC.

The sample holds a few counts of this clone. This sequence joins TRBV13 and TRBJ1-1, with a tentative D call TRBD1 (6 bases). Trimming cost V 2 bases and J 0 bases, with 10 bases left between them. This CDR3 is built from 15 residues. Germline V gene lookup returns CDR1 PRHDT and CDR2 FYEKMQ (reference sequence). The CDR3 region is CASSLLGQMNTEAFF. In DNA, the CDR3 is TGTGCCAGCAGCTTACTCGGACAGATGAACACTGAAGCTTTCTTT.

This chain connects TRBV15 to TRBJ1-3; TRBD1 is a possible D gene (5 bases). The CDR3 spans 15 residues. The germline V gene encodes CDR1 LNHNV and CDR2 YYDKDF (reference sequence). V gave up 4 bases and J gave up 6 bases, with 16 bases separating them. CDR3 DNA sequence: TGTGCCACCAGCACGTCTGCAGGGAGGATAAACACCATATATTTT. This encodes CATSTSAGRINTIYF. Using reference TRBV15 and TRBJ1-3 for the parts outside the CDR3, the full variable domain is DAMVIQNPRYQVTQFGKPVTLSCSQTLNHNVMYWYQQKSSQAPKLLFHYYDKDFNNEADTPDNFQSRRPNTSFCFLDIRSPGLGDTAMYLCATSTSAGRINTIYFGEGSWLTVV.

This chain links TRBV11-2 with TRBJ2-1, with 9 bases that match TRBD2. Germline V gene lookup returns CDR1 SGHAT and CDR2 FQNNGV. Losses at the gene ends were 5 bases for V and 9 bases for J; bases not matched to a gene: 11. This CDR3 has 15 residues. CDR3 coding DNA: TGTGCCAGCAGCCAAGAGCGGGGGGCCAGTATTGAGCAGTTCTTC. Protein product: CASSQERGASIEQFF.

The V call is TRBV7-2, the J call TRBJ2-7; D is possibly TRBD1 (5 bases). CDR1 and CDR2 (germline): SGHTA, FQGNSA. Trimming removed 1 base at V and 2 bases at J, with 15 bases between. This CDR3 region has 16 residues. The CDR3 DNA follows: TGTGCCAGCAGCTTAGTTGGTGGCCGGACAACCTACGAGCAGTACTTC. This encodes CASSLVGGRTTYEQYF.

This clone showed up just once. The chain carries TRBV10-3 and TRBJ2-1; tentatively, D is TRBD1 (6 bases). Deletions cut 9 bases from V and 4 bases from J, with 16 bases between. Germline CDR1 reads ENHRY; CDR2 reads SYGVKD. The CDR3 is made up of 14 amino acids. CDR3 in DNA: TGTGCCATAAAGGACAGACTACCTTACAATGAGCAGTTCTTC. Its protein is CAIKDRLPYNEQFF.

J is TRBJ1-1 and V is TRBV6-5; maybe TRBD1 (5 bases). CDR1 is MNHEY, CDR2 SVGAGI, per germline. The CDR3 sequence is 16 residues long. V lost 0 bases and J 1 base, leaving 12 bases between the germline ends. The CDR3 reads CASSYSARGGNTEAFF. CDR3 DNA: TGTGCCAGCAGTTACTCGGCCCGGGGGGGGAACACTGAAGCTTTCTTT.

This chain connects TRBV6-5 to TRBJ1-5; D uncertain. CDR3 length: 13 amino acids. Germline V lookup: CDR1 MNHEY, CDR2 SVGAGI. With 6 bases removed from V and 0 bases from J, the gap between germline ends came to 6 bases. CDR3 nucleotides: TGTGCCAGCAGCTATTATAGCAATCAGCCCCAGCATTTT. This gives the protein CASSYYSNQPQHF.

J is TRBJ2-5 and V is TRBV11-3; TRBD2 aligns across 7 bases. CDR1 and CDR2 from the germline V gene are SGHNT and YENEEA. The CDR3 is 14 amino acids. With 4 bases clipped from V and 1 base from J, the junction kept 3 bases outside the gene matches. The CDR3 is CASSSGGSQETQYF. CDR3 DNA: TGTGCCAGCAGCTCCGGGGGGTCCCAAGAGACCCAGTACTTC.

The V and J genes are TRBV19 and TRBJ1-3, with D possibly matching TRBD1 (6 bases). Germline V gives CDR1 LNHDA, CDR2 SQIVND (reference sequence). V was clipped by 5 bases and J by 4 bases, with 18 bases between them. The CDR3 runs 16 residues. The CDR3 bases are TGTGCCAGTAGTCCTACCCGGACAGTAGCAGGAAACACCATATATTTT. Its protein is CASSPTRTVAGNTIYF.

The DNA of the CDR3 is TGTGCCAGCAGCCAAGGACAGGCTGGAACCGGGGAGCTGTTTTTT. It is translated as CASSQGQAGTGELFF. The rearrangement links TRBV6-2 or TRBV6-3 to TRBJ2-2, with 7 bases aligning to TRBD1. Germline loops: CDR1 MNHEY, CDR2 SVGEGT. V shed 6 bases, J shed 5 bases, and the junction held 9 bases outside the gene matches. The CDR3 totals 15 residues.

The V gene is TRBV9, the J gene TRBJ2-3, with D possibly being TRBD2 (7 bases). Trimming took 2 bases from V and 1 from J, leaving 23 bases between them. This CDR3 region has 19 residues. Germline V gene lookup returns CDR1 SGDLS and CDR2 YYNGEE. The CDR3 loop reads CASSVNLGGGLPRTDTQYF. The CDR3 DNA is TGTGCCAGCAGCGTGAATTTGGGCGGGGGCCTCCCACGCACAGATACGCAGTATTTT.

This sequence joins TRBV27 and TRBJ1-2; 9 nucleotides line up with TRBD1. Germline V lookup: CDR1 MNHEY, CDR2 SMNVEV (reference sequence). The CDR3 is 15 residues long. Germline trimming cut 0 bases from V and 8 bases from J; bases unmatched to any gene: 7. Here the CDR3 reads CASSLSTGGAGGYTF. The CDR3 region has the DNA TGTGCCAGCAGTTTATCCACAGGGGGCGCCGGCGGCTACACCTTC.

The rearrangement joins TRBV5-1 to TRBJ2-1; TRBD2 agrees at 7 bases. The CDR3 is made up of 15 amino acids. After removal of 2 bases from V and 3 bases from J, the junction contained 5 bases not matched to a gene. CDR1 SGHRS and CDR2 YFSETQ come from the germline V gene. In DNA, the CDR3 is TGCGCCAGCAGCTTCAGCCTAGCGGACTACAATGAGCAGTTCTTC. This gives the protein CASSFSLADYNEQFF.

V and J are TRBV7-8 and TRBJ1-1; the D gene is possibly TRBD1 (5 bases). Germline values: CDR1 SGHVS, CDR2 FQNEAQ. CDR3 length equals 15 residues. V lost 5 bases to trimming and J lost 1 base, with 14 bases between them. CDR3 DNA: TGTGCCAGCAGCCCAGGGCGGGGGAAGAACACTGAAGCTTTCTTT. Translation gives CASSPGRGKNTEAFF. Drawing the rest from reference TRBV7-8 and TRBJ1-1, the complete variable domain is GAGVSQSPRYKVAKRGQDVALRCDPISGHVSLFWYQQALGQGPEFLTYFQNEAQLDKSGLPSDRFFAERPEGSVSTLKIQRTQQEDSAVYLCASSPGRGKNTEAFFGQGTRLTVV.

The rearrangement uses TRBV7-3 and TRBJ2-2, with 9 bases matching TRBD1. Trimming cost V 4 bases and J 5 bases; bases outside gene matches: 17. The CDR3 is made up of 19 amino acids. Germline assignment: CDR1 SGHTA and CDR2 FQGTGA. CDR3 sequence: CASSSTGGVLGASTGELFF. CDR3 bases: TGTGCCAGCAGCTCCACAGGGGGCGTTTTGGGGGCCTCTACCGGGGAGCTGTTTTTT.

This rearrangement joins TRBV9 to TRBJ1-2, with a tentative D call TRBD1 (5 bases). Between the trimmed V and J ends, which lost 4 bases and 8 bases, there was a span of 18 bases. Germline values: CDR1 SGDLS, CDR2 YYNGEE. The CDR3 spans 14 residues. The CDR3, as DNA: TGTGCCAGCAGCTCAAGCCGGGGGGTGCAAGGCTACACCTTC. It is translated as CASSSSRGVQGYTF.

Here the CDR3 reads CASSVNPYRQDQTTYEQYF. The DNA of the CDR3 is TGTGCCAGCAGCGTAAATCCCTACAGACAGGACCAAACGACCTACGAGCAGTACTTC. The V gene is TRBV9, the J gene TRBJ2-7, with D possibly matching TRBD1 (6 bases). The V and J ends lost 1 base and 2 bases respectively, with 25 bases between them. CDR1 and CDR2 from the germline V gene are SGDLS and YYNGEE. The CDR3 totals 19 residues.